Listed here are 29 T cell receptor beta chains from one sample, sequenced in a study of T cell clonotyping in hematopoietic cell transplantation. Produced via immunoSEQ multiplex PCR; TCRdb's table is partial and in-frame only. Of 10,000 to 15,000 clones in the sample, 70% to 80% were seen once. Sequencing used peripheral blood mononuclear cells, obtained 180 days after allogeneic stem cell transplant. Receptors originate from a male patient aged 60 to 75 who had an allogeneic stem cell transplant from an unrelated donor, so the T cells may come from the graft donor. Some clones in this sample may be carry-over from other donors' samples.

The chain couples TRBV6-5 to TRBJ2-2; 7 bases align to TRBD1. Germline V gene data show CDR1 as MNHEY and CDR2 as SVGAGI. After removal of 2 bases from V and 14 bases from J, the junction contained 2 bases not matched to a gene. The CDR3 extends over 11 amino acids. CDR3 DNA sequence: TGTGCCAGCAGTTACGGGGACAGCCTGTTTTTT. Translated, it gives CASSYGDSLFF.

The J gene is TRBJ2-3, the V gene TRBV5-1, with D tentatively TRBD2 (7 bases). This CDR3 has 15 amino acids. Looked up from germline, CDR1 is SGHRS and CDR2 is YFSETQ. Trimming shortened V by 4 bases and J by 1 base, and 13 bases separated the two germline ends. In DNA, the CDR3 is TGCGCCAGCAGCCAGGGGCTAGCGGGCACAGATACGCAGTATTTT. Translating it yields CASSQGLAGTDTQYF.

The rearrangement links TRBV30 to TRBJ1-1, with TRBD1 identical over 8 bases. The germline V gene encodes CDR1 GTSNPN and CDR2 SVGIG (reference sequence). V lost 2 bases and J lost 1; bases outside the gene matches: 3. The CDR3 runs 14 residues. The CDR3 is CAWSLDRGNTEAFF. The CDR3 region has the DNA TGTGCCTGGAGTCTTGACAGGGGGAACACTGAAGCTTTCTTT.

The chain joins TRBV30 to TRBJ1-3, with a possible D match to TRBD1 (6 bases). This CDR3 comprises 19 residues. Trimming shortened V by 3 bases and J by 2 bases, and 26 bases separated the two germline ends. Looked up from germline, CDR1 is GTSNPN and CDR2 is SVGIG (reference sequence). CDR3 coding DNA: TGTGCCTGGAGATTGTCCTTGGGACGGGGGCACCGTACTGGAAACACCATATATTTT. Encoded protein: CAWRLSLGRGHRTGNTIYF.

The chain employs TRBV2 and TRBJ1-2; a possible D gene is TRBD1 (6 bases). Trimming took 7 bases from V and 6 from J, leaving 12 bases between them. Germline CDR1 SNHLY, CDR2 FYNNEI. The length of the CDR3 is 12 residues. The CDR3 DNA reads as TGTGCCAGCAATTCCAGGGACAATGGCTACACCTTC. Translating gives CASNSRDNGYTF.

The chain uses TRBV25-1 and TRBJ1-4, with 8 bases lining up with TRBD1. This CDR3 region has 13 residues. The V gene end was trimmed by 6 bases and the J gene end by 8 bases; junction bases not matched to a gene: 5. The V gene's germline CDR1 is MGHDK and CDR2 SYGVNS. The CDR3 DNA sequence: TGTGCCAGCAGCGACAGGGGCAACGAAAAACTGTTTTTT. Amino acid sequence: CASSDRGNEKLFF.

J is TRBJ1-2 and V is TRBV9; D unclear. This CDR3 spans 12 amino acids. Trimming cost V 6 bases and J 1 base, with 7 bases left between them. The germline V gene has CDR1 SGDLS and CDR2 YYNGEE. The CDR3 sequence is CASTRDNYGYTF. The DNA of the CDR3 is TGTGCCAGCACTAGAGATAACTATGGCTACACCTTC. Full variable domain (rest looked up from reference TRBV9 and TRBJ1-2): DSGVTQTPKHLITATGQRVTLRCSPRSGDLSVYWYQQSLDQGLQFLIQYYNGEERAKGNILERFSAQQFPDLHSELNLSSLELGDSALYFCASTRDNYGYTFGSGTRLTVV.

The V call is TRBV29-1, the J call TRBJ1-2; 8 nucleotides match TRBD1. The V segment lost 5 bases and the J segment 0 bases; nucleotides outside the gene matches: 5. Germline CDR1 reads SQVTM; CDR2 reads ANQGSEA. This CDR3 comprises 14 residues. The DNA of the CDR3 is TGCAGCGTTACGAAGACAGGGGCTAACTATGGCTACACCTTC. Its protein product is CSVTKTGANYGYTF.

The V and J genes are TRBV9 and TRBJ2-5; TRBD2 agrees at 8 bases. J was trimmed by 4 bases and V by 4 bases; bases with no gene match: 12. This CDR3 is 16 amino acids long. Germline assignment: CDR1 SGDLS and CDR2 YYNGEE. CDR3 in DNA: TGTGCCAGCAGCCTGGGAGTAGCGGGAACCATAGAGACCCAGTACTTC. It codes for CASSLGVAGTIETQYF.

The chain joins TRBV6-5 to TRBJ1-6, with 9 positions matching TRBD1. Germline-derived CDR1 and CDR2 are MNHEY and SVGAGI. Trimming removed 5 bases from V and 10 bases from J; junction bases left unmatched: 9. This CDR3 spans 15 amino acids. The CDR3, as DNA: TGTGCCAGCAGTCCCGTGACAGGGGGGCAATCACCCCTCCACTTT. This sequence encodes CASSPVTGGQSPLHF.

The V call is TRBV30, the J call TRBJ2-6; D is unclear. Germline assignment: CDR1 GTSNPN and CDR2 SVGIG (reference sequence). Trimming took 2 bases from V and 1 from J, leaving 6 bases between them. The CDR3 has 14 residues. CDR3 protein: CAWSTGSGANVLTF. The CDR3 DNA is TGTGCCTGGAGTACTGGGTCTGGGGCCAACGTCCTGACTTTC.

This chain joins TRBV6-1 and TRBJ1-4; D is unclear. Trimming shortened V by 8 bases and J by 4 bases, and 11 bases separated the two germline ends. Germline V CDR1 and CDR2: MNHNS, SASEGT. The length of the CDR3 is 13 residues. CDR3 nucleotide sequence: TGTGCCAGCCTTATGGATATTAATGAAAAACTGTTTTTT. Amino acids: CASLMDINEKLFF.

This chain connects TRBV7-8 to TRBJ1-1; TRBD1 might be the D (5 bases). V shed 5 bases and J shed 0 bases, with 16 bases lying between them. The CDR3 runs to 16 residues. The germline V gene has CDR1 SGHVS and CDR2 FQNEAQ. The CDR3 is CASSQKRQPLNTEAFF. CDR3 coding DNA: TGTGCCAGCAGCCAAAAACGACAGCCTTTGAACACTGAAGCTTTCTTT.

Details on this clone: The junction shows a germline mismatch at one end, possibly a read error. The chain combines TRBV6-5 with TRBJ1-5, with D tentatively TRBD1 (6 bases). Per the germline V gene, CDR1 is MNHEY and CDR2 is SVGAGI. This CDR3 has 12 residues. The CDR3 DNA reads as TGTGCCAGCAACAGGGCCCAAGGGCCCCGGCATTTT. Amino acids: CASNRAQGPRHF.

The chain combines TRBV5-5 with TRBJ2-7; 7 bases fit TRBD1. The J segment lost 9 bases and the V segment lost 4 bases, leaving 19 bases of the junction unmatched. The CDR3 covers 16 residues. The germline gives CDR1 SGHKS, CDR2 YYEKEE (reference sequence). CDR3 region: CASSLAGAANAGGQYF. The CDR3 DNA sequence: TGTGCCAGCAGCCTGGCAGGGGCCGCGAACGCAGGGGGGCAGTACTTC.

The rearrangement uses TRBV9 and TRBJ2-3, with unresolved D. CDR1 is SGDLS and CDR2 is YYNGEE in the germline V gene. V was cut by 0 bases and J by 0 bases, with 14 bases left in between. The CDR3 length is 17 residues. CDR3 in DNA: TGTGCCAGCAGCGTAGCTCCTCGTTTTTCTAGCACAGATACGCAGTATTTT. Encoded protein: CASSVAPRFSSTDTQYF.

The V call is TRBV29-1, the J call TRBJ2-7; D may be TRBD1 or TRBD2 (7 bases each). CDR1 and CDR2 from the germline V gene are SQVTM and ANQGSEA. The germline V and J ends were trimmed by 1 base and 7 bases, with 17 bases remaining between them. The length of the CDR3 is 14 residues. CDR3 loop: CSVEVPGGAGEQYF. The CDR3 DNA follows: TGCAGCGTTGAAGTCCCAGGGGGGGCTGGGGAGCAGTACTTC.

In this sample, this clone turned up a few times. The chain couples TRBV5-6 to TRBJ2-3; D gene ambiguous. The CDR3 spans 12 residues. Trimming took 3 bases from V and 0 from J, leaving 2 bases between them. CDR1 is SGHDT and CDR2 is YYEEEE in the germline V gene. The CDR3 nucleotides are TGTGCCAGCAGCTCGAGCACAGATACGCAGTATTTT. Its translation is CASSSSTDTQYF.

This CDR3 is CSVALATGELFF. The CDR3 DNA sequence: TGCAGCGTTGCTCTAGCTACCGGGGAGCTGTTTTTT. The chain uses TRBV29-1 and TRBJ2-2; the D gene is possibly TRBD2 (5 bases). V lost 4 bases and J lost 5, with 8 bases in between. Germline lookup yields CDR1 SQVTM and CDR2 ANQGSEA. This CDR3 has 12 amino acids.

By share, this clone ranks as large. The V call is TRBV7-2, the J call TRBJ1-2, with D perhaps TRBD1 (5 bases). This CDR3 contains 15 residues. From germline, CDR1 is SGHTA and CDR2 FQGNSA. V was trimmed by 3 bases and J by 2 bases, leaving 13 bases between them. This CDR3 is CASSLNRQPNYGYTF. DNA of the CDR3: TGTGCCAGCAGCTTGAACCGACAGCCGAACTATGGCTACACCTTC. The variable domain in full, completed from reference TRBV7-2 and TRBJ1-2, reads GAGVSQSPSNKVTEKGKDVELRCDPISGHTALYWYRQSLGQGLEFLIYFQGNSAPDKSGLPSDRFSAERTGGSVSTLTIQRTQQEDSAVYLCASSLNRQPNYGYTFGSGTRLTVV.

This chain's CDR3 is CASSRGGHYEQYF. Written as DNA, the CDR3 is TGTGCCAGCAGTCGTGGCGGTCACTACGAGCAGTACTTC. The chain carries TRBV27 and TRBJ2-7; D remains unclear. The CDR3 runs 13 residues. Germline-derived CDR1 and CDR2 are MNHEY and SMNVEV (reference sequence). V lost 5 bases and J 3 bases, leaving 11 bases between the germline ends.

This sequence joins TRBV14 and TRBJ1-4; tentatively, D is TRBD1 (5 bases). Germline CDR1 reads SGHDN; CDR2 reads FVKESK. Trimming stripped 1 base from V and 11 bases from J, with 11 bases between. This CDR3 comprises 13 residues. DNA of the CDR3: TGTGCCAGCAGCCAAGCGGGGGTATTTAAACTGTTTTTT. This gives the protein CASSQAGVFKLFF.

This clone was detected only a few times. The rearrangement joins TRBV7-3 to TRBJ2-1; 9 nucleotides line up with TRBD2. J was trimmed by 7 bases and V by 5 bases; bases with no gene match: 12. Germline loops: CDR1 SGHTA, CDR2 FQGTGA. This CDR3 contains 16 residues. The CDR3 region has the DNA TGTGCCAGCAGCCCTAGGGGCGGGGGGGCCGGAAATGAGCAGTTCTTC. It translates to CASSPRGGGAGNEQFF.

The chain carries TRBV30 and TRBJ1-3, with no clear D. Germline loops: CDR1 GTSNPN, CDR2 SVGIG (reference sequence). Between the trimmed V and J ends, which lost 1 base and 4 bases, there was a span of 8 bases. The CDR3 is made up of 13 amino acids. In DNA, the CDR3 is TGTGCCTGGAGTGCACACGGCGGAAACACCATATATTTT. Translation: CAWSAHGGNTIYF.

The rearrangement joins TRBV4-3 to TRBJ2-1; 10 nucleotides line up with TRBD2. CDR1 is LGHNA, CDR2 YSLEER, per germline. The CDR3 is 16 amino acids. Trimming at V came to 0 bases and at J to 8 bases, leaving 7 bases not matched to a gene. The CDR3 loop reads CASSQDTASGSYEQFF. In DNA form, the CDR3 reads TGCGCCAGCAGCCAAGATACGGCTAGCGGGAGCTATGAGCAGTTCTTC.

V usage is TRBV11-2 and J usage is TRBJ2-7, with 10 bases aligning to TRBD2. Germline values: CDR1 SGHAT, CDR2 FQNNGV. V gave up 3 bases and J gave up 6 bases; unmatched junction bases: 8. The CDR3 sequence is 15 residues long. CDR3 amino acids: CASSFGSGGAGEQYF. The CDR3 DNA reads as TGTGCCAGCAGCTTTGGCAGCGGGGGGGCCGGCGAGCAGTACTTC. The full variable domain, its missing parts supplied by reference TRBV11-2 and TRBJ2-7, is EAGVAQSPRYKIIEKRQSVAFWCNPISGHATLYWYQQILGQGPKLLIQFQNNGVVDDSQLPKDRFSAERLKGVDSTLKIQPAKLEDSAVYLCASSFGSGGAGEQYFGPGTRLTVT.

This sequence joins TRBV6-6 and TRBJ2-7; D perhaps matches TRBD2 (7 bases). The V end was cut by 8 bases, the J end by 4 bases, with 24 bases between. The CDR3 sequence is 16 residues long. Looked up from germline, CDR1 is MNHNY and CDR2 is SVGAGI (reference sequence). The CDR3 nucleotides are TGTGCCAGCCTCAATGACAGGACCGGGGGAGGGTACGAGCAGTACTTC. Encoded protein: CASLNDRTGGGYEQYF.

For this clone: A much larger clone differs from this one at a single base, so this may be a read error. This same CDR3 is encoded by further DNA sequences in the sample. This chain links TRBV25-1 with TRBJ2-5, with TRBD1 matching 7 bases. J lost 0 bases, V lost 2 bases, and 0 bases had no gene match. Germline assignment: CDR1 MGHDK and CDR2 SYGVNS. The CDR3 totals 14 residues. The CDR3 loop is CASSERGHQETQYF. CDR3 nucleotides: TGTGCCAGCAGTGAAAGGGGGCACCAAGAGACCCAGTACTTC.

This clone was seen a few times. V is TRBV6-5 and J is TRBJ1-1; no firm D call. Trimming cost V 7 bases and J 5 bases, with 8 bases left between them. Germline values: CDR1 MNHEY, CDR2 SVGAGI. The CDR3 runs to 11 residues. CDR3 in amino acids: CASIGVTEAFF. CDR3 bases: TGTGCCAGCATCGGGGTAACTGAAGCTTTCTTT.